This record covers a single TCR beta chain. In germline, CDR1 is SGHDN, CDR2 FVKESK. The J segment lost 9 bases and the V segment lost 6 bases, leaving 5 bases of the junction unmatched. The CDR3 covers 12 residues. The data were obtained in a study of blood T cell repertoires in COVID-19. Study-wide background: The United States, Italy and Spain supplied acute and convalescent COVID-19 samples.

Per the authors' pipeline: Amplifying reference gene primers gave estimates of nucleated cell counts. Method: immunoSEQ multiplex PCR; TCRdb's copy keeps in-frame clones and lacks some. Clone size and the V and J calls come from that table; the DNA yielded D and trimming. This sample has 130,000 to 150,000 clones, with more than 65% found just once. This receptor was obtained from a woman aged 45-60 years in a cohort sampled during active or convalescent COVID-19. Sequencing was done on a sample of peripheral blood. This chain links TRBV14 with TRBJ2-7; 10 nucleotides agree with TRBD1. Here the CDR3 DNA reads TGTGCCAGCAGTCGACAGGGGGCCAGGCAGTACTTC. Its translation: CASSRQGARQYF.